The source of this T cell receptor beta chain is a study of graft-versus-host responses after intestinal transplantation. Study overall: Isolated intestinal, liver-intestinal, or multivisceral transplants were what recipients had. General study results and limits: Graft-versus-host to host-versus-graft clonal ratios in allografts were high in patients with graft-donor T cell macrochimerism. Detection of GvH clones occurred in recipient marrow, and some had their first appearance in ileum or blood. Early HvG declines after transplant were associated with peak circulating GvH clone levels.

Sequencing was performed with immunoSEQ multiplex PCR; in TCRdb, only in-frame clones are kept and a portion is missing. Among 89,000 or so clones, around 83% were seen once, and the ten largest hold 0.83%. Germline CDR1 and CDR2: SGHKS and YYEKEE (reference sequence). V dropped 4 bases and J dropped 3; count of bases not matched to a gene: 9. There are 17 residues in the CDR3. As concerns this clone: Its specificity is unknown.

This TCR came from a human donor who received an intestinal transplant. V is TRBV5-5 and J is TRBJ1-6; 8 nucleotides line up with TRBD1. Sequences were derived from unstimulated CD4+ T cells sorted from spleen or lymph node cells, sampled before intestinal transplant. The CDR3 DNA follows: TGTGCCAGCAGCCGCGGGACAGGAGGGGACTATAATTCACCCCTCCACTTT. This translates into CASSRGTGGDYNSPLHF.